This T cell receptor beta chain stems from a study of response to subunit inactivated influenza vaccine. Findings and limits, study-wide: The authors suggested that few new T cells are recruited per seasonal influenza vaccination.

TCRdb fed the RT-PCR reads into MiXCR, producing one record per CDR3 protein. The table has 750,000 to 850,000 distinct CDR3 sequences, approximately 18% seen once. This CDR3 contains 23 residues. Comment on this clonotype: Its antigen is currently unknown.

The V and J genes are TRBV21-1 and TRBJ2-1; the D segment call TRBD1 is taken from the table without a DNA check. TRBV21-1 is described as a pseudogene. The input for sequencing was PBMCs from blood, taken roughly 5 days after vaccination. This TCR was sampled from a middle-aged man who received an inactivated influenza vaccine. DNA for the CDR3: TGTGCCAGCAGCAAAGCTCCCTTTTTCCTAAAAATAGGACAGGGGATCTCCTACAATGAGCAGTTCTTC. This translates into CASSKAPFFLKIGQGISYNEQFF.